This TCR beta chain was recovered during a study of blood T cell repertoires in COVID-19. Study information: Whether acute or convalescent, the COVID-19 samples came from the United States, Italy and Spain. T cells, B-cell-depleted T cells, or PBMCs provided the cDNA or gDNA that served as material.

The authors' processing: Reference gene primers were amplified, and this amplification served to estimate nucleated cell counts. The data were produced by immunoSEQ multiplex PCR, yet TCRdb's version contains in-frame clones alone and is incomplete. That table is the source of V, J and clone size, and D and trimming were worked out from the DNA. The sample consists of some 58,000 clones, around four fifths of them appearing once. The CDR3 is made up of 16 amino acids. Trimming removed 2 bases from V and 6 bases from J; junction bases left unmatched: 7. CDR1 is MNHEY, CDR2 SMNVEV, per germline (reference sequence). The Seattle patients, enrolled during active infection, were followed longitudinally.

The V gene is TRBV27, the J gene TRBJ2-1, with 10 nucleotides matching TRBD1. The source of this sequence is a man between 60 and 70 years old with COVID-19, enrolled during active disease. Sequenced: peripheral blood. In nucleotides, the CDR3 is TGTGCCAGCAGTTTAATTCGGACAGGGGGACCCAATGAGCAGTTCTTC. This translates into CASSLIRTGGPNEQFF.